A selection of T cell receptor beta chains follows, all from one sample in a study of beta chain features in type 1 diabetes. Method: immunoSEQ multiplex PCR; TCRdb's copy keeps in-frame clones and lacks some. The sample contains about 900,000 clones, about a sixth of which appear only once. The source material was naive CD4+ T cells from blood. Every receptor here comes from a woman aged 18 to 35 in good health. CDR3s include the opening cysteine and the closing phenylalanine or tryptophan. The order of the fields is D gene, J gene, V gene, clone size, CDR3 DNA, CDR3 protein. A D gene is named only where the DNA matches it firmly. Only some rows state a clone size, as once, few, many or a class for expanded clones.

d_gene: TRBD1
j_gene: TRBJ1-1
v_gene: TRBV5-1
abundance: -
CDR3nt: TGCGCCAGCAGCACGACAGGGGAGGTCACTGAAGCTTTCTTT
CDR3aa: CASSTTGEVTEAFF

d_gene: -
j_gene: TRBJ2-3
v_gene: TRBV10-3
abundance: few
CDR3nt: TGTGCCATCAGTCCTCTAGGGGATACGCAGTATTTT
CDR3aa: CAISPLGDTQYF

d_gene: -
j_gene: TRBJ1-2
v_gene: TRBV28
abundance: few
CDR3nt: TGTGCCAGCAGTTTGGACCGGATGCGCTATGGCTACACCTTC
CDR3aa: CASSLDRMRYGYTF

d_gene: -
j_gene: TRBJ1-2
v_gene: TRBV28
abundance: -
CDR3nt: TGTGCCAGCAGTACCACAACCGGGACTCTTTCGGGCTACACCTTC
CDR3aa: CASSTTTGTLSGYTF

d_gene: TRBD2
j_gene: TRBJ2-2
v_gene: TRBV5-1
abundance: -
CDR3nt: TGCGCCAGCACGCCACAACTTTTAGCGGGAGTCCCCGGGGAGCTGTTTTTT
CDR3aa: CASTPQLLAGVPGELFF

d_gene: TRBD1
j_gene: TRBJ2-1
v_gene: TRBV19
abundance: few
CDR3nt: TGTGCCAGTAGGGGACAGGGTCTGGACAATGAGCAGTTCTTC
CDR3aa: CASRGQGLDNEQFF

d_gene: TRBD2
j_gene: TRBJ2-1
v_gene: TRBV7-2
abundance: -
CDR3nt: TGTGCCAGCAGCTTAGGGCTAGCGGGGGTCAATGAGCAGTTCTTC
CDR3aa: CASSLGLAGVNEQFF

d_gene: -
j_gene: TRBJ2-1
v_gene: TRBV7-2
abundance: -
CDR3nt: TGTGCCAGCAGCTTAGATGGCAGGGCAGGCAATGAGCAGTTCTTC
CDR3aa: CASSLDGRAGNEQFF

d_gene: -
j_gene: TRBJ2-7
v_gene: TRBV29-1
abundance: few
CDR3nt: TGCAGCGTAGGAACTAGCTACGAGCAGTACTTC
CDR3aa: CSVGTSYEQYF

d_gene: TRBD2
j_gene: TRBJ2-7
v_gene: TRBV6-5
abundance: few
CDR3nt: TGTGCCAGTAAAGAACTAGCGGAAAACTACGAGCAGTACTTC
CDR3aa: CASKELAENYEQYF

d_gene: TRBD2
j_gene: TRBJ2-2
v_gene: TRBV10-3
abundance: few
CDR3nt: TGTGCCATCTCTAGCGGAGTGAACACCGGGGAGCTGTTTTTT
CDR3aa: CAISSGVNTGELFF

d_gene: TRBD2
j_gene: TRBJ2-5
v_gene: TRBV28
abundance: -
CDR3nt: TGTGCCAGCAGTTTAGGGGGGACTAGCGGGCAAGAGACCCAGTACTTC
CDR3aa: CASSLGGTSGQETQYF

d_gene: -
j_gene: TRBJ1-4
v_gene: TRBV6-5
abundance: few
CDR3nt: TGTGCCAGCAGTTACCGTCCTGACCCCAATGAAAAACTGTTTTTT
CDR3aa: CASSYRPDPNEKLFF

d_gene: TRBD1
j_gene: TRBJ2-3
v_gene: TRBV4-2
abundance: -
CDR3nt: TGTGCCAGCAGCCAAGTGGACAGGGGAGGAGATACGCAGTATTTT
CDR3aa: CASSQVDRGGDTQYF

d_gene: TRBD2
j_gene: TRBJ2-1
v_gene: TRBV5-7
abundance: few
CDR3nt: TGTGCCAGCATTTCTCCGGGGGGTGATGAGCAGTTCTTC
CDR3aa: CASISPGGDEQFF

d_gene: TRBD2
j_gene: TRBJ2-1
v_gene: TRBV6-5
abundance: -
CDR3nt: TGTGCCAGCAGTTACTCGGCTAGCGGGCGCCATGAGCAGTTCTTC
CDR3aa: CASSYSASGRHEQFF

d_gene: TRBD2
j_gene: TRBJ2-7
v_gene: TRBV2
abundance: few
CDR3nt: TGTGCCAGCAGGGATTCCGGGACTAGGTCCTACGAGCAGTACTTC
CDR3aa: CASRDSGTRSYEQYF